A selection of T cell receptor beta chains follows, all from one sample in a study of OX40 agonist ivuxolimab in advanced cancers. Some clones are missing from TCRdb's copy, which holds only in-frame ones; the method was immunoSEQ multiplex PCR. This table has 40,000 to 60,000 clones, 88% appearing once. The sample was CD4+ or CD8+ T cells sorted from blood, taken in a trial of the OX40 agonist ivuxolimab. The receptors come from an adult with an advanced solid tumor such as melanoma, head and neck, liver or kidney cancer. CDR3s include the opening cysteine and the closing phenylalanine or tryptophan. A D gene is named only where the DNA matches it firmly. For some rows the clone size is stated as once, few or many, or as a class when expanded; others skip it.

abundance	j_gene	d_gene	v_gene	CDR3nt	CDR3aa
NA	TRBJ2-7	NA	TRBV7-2	TGTGCCAGCAGCTCTGGGGTTAGGGTGTACGAGCAGTACTTC	CASSSGVRVYEQYF
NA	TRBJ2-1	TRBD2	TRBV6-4	TGTGCCAGCAGTGACAACAGCGGGGTGATCGGTGAGCAGTTCTTC	CASSDNSGVIGEQFF
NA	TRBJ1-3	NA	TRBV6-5	TGTGCCAGCAGTTTGCGAGGGGCGGTTGGGGACACCATATATTTT	CASSLRGAVGDTIYF
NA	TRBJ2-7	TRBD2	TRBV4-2	TGTGCCAGCAGCCAACCGTCTAGCGGGAATCTCAACGAGCAGTACTTC	CASSQPSSGNLNEQYF
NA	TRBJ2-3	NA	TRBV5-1	TGCGCCAGCAGCCAGGACCAGGAAGTCGATACGCAGTATTTT	CASSQDQEVDTQYF
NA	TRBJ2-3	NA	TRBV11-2	TGTGCCAGCAGCCCCGCGGGGGATACGCAGTATTTT	CASSPAGDTQYF
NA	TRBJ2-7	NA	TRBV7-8	TGTGCCAGCAGCTTAATCCCGGGAGTGATCTACGAGCAGTACTTC	CASSLIPGVIYEQYF
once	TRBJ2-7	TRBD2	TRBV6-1	TGTGCCAGCAGTGCGGGGGGAAACACCTACGAGCAGTACTTC	CASSAGGNTYEQYF
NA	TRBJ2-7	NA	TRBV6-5	TGTGCCAGCAGTGAAGGCAGGGGTGGCGACGAGCAGTACTTC	CASSEGRGGDEQYF
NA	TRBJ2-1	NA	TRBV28	TGTGCCAGCAGTTGGACTACATCGGACAATGAGCAGTTCTTC	CASSWTTSDNEQFF
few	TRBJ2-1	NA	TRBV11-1	TGTGCCAGCAGGGCCCCGGGACCAGACAATGAGCAGTTCTTC	CASRAPGPDNEQFF
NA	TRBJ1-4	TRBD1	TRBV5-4	TGTGCCAGCAGCCGGGGACAGTCAACTAATGAAAAACTGTTTTTT	CASSRGQSTNEKLFF
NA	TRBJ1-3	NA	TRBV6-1	TGTGCCAGCAGTGAATGGGAAGGGGCCGGAAACACCATATATTTT	CASSEWEGAGNTIYF
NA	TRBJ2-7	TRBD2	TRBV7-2	TGTGCCAGCAGCTTAGTTGGTAGCGGGTACTCCTACGAGCAGTACTTC	CASSLVGSGYSYEQYF
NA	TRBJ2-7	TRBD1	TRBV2	TGTGCCAGCAGTGAACCCCCGGGACAGGGCCCCTACGAGCAGTACTTC	CASSEPPGQGPYEQYF
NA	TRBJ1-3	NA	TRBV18	TGTGCCAGCTCACCAACCCGCAACTCTGGAAACACCATATATTTT	CASSPTRNSGNTIYF
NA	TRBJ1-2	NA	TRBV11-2	TGTGCCAGCAGCCCGGGACTCCAACAGGGCTACACCTTC	CASSPGLQQGYTF
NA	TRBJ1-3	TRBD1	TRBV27	TGTGCCAGCAGTACAGGGGGCGCGGCTGGAAACACCATATATTTT	CASSTGGAAGNTIYF
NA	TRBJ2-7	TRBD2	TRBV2	TGTGCCAGCTCTGGGGAGGGCTCCTACGAGCAGTACTTC	CASSGEGSYEQYF
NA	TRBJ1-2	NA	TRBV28	TGTGCCAGCAGTCCGACTGAGGGCGGTGGCTACACCTTC	CASSPTEGGGYTF
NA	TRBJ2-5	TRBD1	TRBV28	TGTGCCAGCAGCTCCCCCGGTGACAGGGGACAAGAGACCCAGTACTTC	CASSSPGDRGQETQYF
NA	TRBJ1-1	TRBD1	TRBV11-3	TGTGCCAGCAGCGGAAGACAGGGTGGGACTGAAGCTTTCTTT	CASSGRQGGTEAFF
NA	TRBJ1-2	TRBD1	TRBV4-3	TGCGCCAGCAGCCAAACAACAGGGGTTAGAGGCTACACCTTC	CASSQTTGVRGYTF
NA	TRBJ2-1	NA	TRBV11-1	TGTGCCAGCAGCTTAGTTACCCGAGGGAAGCAGTTCTTC	CASSLVTRGKQFF
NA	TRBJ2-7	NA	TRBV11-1	TGTGCCAGACCCCCCACGGGGGCGCATTACGAGCAGTACTTC	CARPPTGAHYEQYF
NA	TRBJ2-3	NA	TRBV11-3	TGTGCCAGCAGCTTGAGGAGCGGAGACCCCACAGATACGCAGTATTTT	CASSLRSGDPTDTQYF
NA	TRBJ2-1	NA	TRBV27	TGTGCCAGCAGCGCCTACGGGGCTCATGAGCAGTTCTTC	CASSAYGAHEQFF
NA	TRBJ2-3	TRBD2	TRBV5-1	TGCGCCAGCAGCTTGGTAGCGGGGGCCTTCACAGATACGCAGTATTTT	CASSLVAGAFTDTQYF
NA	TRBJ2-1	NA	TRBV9	TGTGCCAGCAGCGTAATGTGGGACTCATGCAATGAGCAGTTCTTC	CASSVMWDSCNEQFF
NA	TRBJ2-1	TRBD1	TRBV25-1	TGTGCCACCATGGGACAGGGATCCTACAATGAGCAGTTCTTC	CATMGQGSYNEQFF
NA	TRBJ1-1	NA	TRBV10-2	TGCGCCAGCAGGGAGACAGGAAGGAACACTGAAGCTTTCTTT	CASRETGRNTEAFF
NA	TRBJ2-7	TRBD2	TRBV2	TGTGCCAGCAGTGAGGCTAGCGGGAGCTACGAGCAGTACTTC	CASSEASGSYEQYF
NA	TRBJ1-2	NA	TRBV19	TGTGCCAGTAGTATTAGCCGGCAACGACACCACTTC	CASSISRQRHHF
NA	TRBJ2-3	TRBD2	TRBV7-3	TGTGCCAGCAGCCAGACCGCGGGAGTTGGAGATACGCAGTATTTT	CASSQTAGVGDTQYF
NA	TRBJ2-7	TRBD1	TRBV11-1	TGTGCCAGCAGCCCTTCCAGGACAGGGGAGGACGAGCAGTACTTC	CASSPSRTGEDEQYF
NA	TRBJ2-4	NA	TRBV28	TGTGCCAGCTGCCTGGCTGGGGGGTTTCAGTACTTC	CASCLAGGFQYF
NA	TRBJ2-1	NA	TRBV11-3	TGTGCCAGCAGCTTAGGCGTGACGGGCCGGGAGCAGTTCTTC	CASSLGVTGREQFF
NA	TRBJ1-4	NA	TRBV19	TGTGCCAGTAGAGAACAGGGAAATGAAAAACTGTTTTTT	CASREQGNEKLFF
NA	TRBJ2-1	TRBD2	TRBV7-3	TGTGCCAGCAGCTTAAGGGGAGTTACGTGGACTAGCGGGGGGACGAATGAGCAGTTCTTC	CASSLRGVTWTSGGTNEQFF
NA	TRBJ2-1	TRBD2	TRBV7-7	TGTGCCAGCAGCCCCGGACTAGCGGGAGCCAATGAGCAGTTCTTC	CASSPGLAGANEQFF
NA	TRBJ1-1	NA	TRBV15	TGTGCCACCAGCAGAGATCCCTACACTGAAGCTTTCTTT	CATSRDPYTEAFF
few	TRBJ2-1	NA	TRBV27	TGTGCCAGCAGTTTATTAGGGAGCTCCTACAATGAGCAGTTCTTC	CASSLLGSSYNEQFF
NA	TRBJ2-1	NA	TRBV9	TGTGCCAGCAGCGTAGGGACAGCAGCTAATGAGCAGTTCTTC	CASSVGTAANEQFF
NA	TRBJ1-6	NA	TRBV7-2	TGTGCCAGCAGCTCAGGCAGGAAAGATAATTCACCCCTCCACTTT	CASSSGRKDNSPLHF
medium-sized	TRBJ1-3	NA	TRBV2	TGTGCCAGCAGAGAGGACCTTTCTGGAAACACCATATATTTT	CASREDLSGNTIYF
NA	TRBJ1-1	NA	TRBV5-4	TGTGCCAGCAGCTTGGGACGACGGGGACAGAACACTGAAGCTTTCTTT	CASSLGRRGQNTEAFF
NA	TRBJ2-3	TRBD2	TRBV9	TGTGCCAGCAGCGTAGTGTGGGGGGGAACAGATACGCAGTATTTT	CASSVVWGGTDTQYF
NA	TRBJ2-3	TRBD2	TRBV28	TGTGCCAGCAGTTTACAACCGCTAGCGGGGAATACGCAGTATTTT	CASSLQPLAGNTQYF
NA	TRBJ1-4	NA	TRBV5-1	TGCGCCAGCAGCTTGGCCCCCGGGAATGATGAAAAACTGTTTTTT	CASSLAPGNDEKLFF
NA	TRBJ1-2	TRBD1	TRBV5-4	TGTGCCAGCAGCCCCGGGACAGGGGGTAACTATGGCTACACCTTC	CASSPGTGGNYGYTF
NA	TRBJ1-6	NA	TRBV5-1	TGCGCCAGCAGCTTGGGACAGTGGACTTCACCCCTCCACTTT	CASSLGQWTSPLHF
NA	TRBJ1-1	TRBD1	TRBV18	TGTGCCAGCTCCCTTAAGACAGGGGCCGGCACTGAAGCTTTCTTT	CASSLKTGAGTEAFF
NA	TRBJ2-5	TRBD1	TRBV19	TGTGCCAGTAGTACAAAGACAGGGACGGAGACCCAGTACTTC	CASSTKTGTETQYF
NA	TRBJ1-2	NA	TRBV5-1	TGCGCCAGCAGCCCAGGGGTTGCGGGCTATGGCTACACCTTC	CASSPGVAGYGYTF
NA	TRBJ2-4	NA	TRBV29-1	TGCAGCGTTGGGACCTTTGGGGCCAAAAACATTCAGTACTTC	CSVGTFGAKNIQYF
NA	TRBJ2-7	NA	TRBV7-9	TGTGCCAGCAGCCCGGCCACGAGCCCCTACGAGCAGTACTTC	CASSPATSPYEQYF
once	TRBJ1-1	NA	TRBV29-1	TGCAGCGTTAAATCCTATACGGGGGCAAGCACTGAAGCTTTCTTT	CSVKSYTGASTEAFF
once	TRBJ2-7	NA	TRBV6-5	TGTGCCAGCAGCCGGGAGTTGAATGGCCACGAGCAGTACTTC	CASSRELNGHEQYF
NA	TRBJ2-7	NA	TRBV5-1	TGCGCCAGCAGCTTGGCGGGGCAGGGCTACGAGCAGTACTTC	CASSLAGQGYEQYF
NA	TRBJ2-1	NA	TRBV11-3	TGTGCCAGTCGGAGAGGGGGAGAAAATGAGCAGTTCTTC	CASRRGGENEQFF